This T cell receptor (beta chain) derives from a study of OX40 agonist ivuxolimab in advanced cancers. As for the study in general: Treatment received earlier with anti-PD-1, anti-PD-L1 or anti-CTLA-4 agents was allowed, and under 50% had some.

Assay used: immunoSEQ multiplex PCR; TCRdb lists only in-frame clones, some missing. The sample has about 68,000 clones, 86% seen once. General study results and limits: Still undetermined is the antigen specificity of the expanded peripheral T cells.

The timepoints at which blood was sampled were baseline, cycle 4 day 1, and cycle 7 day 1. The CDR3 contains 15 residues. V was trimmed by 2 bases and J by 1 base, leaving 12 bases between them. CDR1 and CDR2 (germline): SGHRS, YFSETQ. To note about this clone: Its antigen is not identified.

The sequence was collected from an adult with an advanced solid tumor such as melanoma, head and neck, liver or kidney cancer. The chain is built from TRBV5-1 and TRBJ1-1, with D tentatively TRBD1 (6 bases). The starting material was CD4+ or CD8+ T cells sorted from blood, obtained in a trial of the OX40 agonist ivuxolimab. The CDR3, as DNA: TGCGCCAGCAGCTTAAATACAGGGCAGAACACTGAAGCTTTCTTT. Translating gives CASSLNTGQNTEAFF.